One sample yielded the 19 T cell receptor beta chains listed below, sequenced in a study of shared clonotypes between healthy human individuals. Repertoires were generated with immunoSEQ multiplex PCR, while TCRdb's copy carries only in-frame clones and drops some. The sample carries 2 million to 2.5 million clones, about 94% recorded once. The material sequenced was naive CD4+ T cells sorted from blood. Subset here: CD45RA+ positively selected. The receptor source for this set is a man in his late teens or twenties in good health.

J is TRBJ1-2 and V is TRBV6-1; TRBD1 might be the D (6 bases). Germline V gene data show CDR1 as MNHNS and CDR2 as SASEGT. The CDR3 covers 13 residues. Trimming removed 4 bases from V and 8 bases from J, with 14 bases in between. CDR3 in amino acids: CASSVTGNQGYTF. The CDR3 DNA is TGTGCCAGCAGTGTGACAGGAAACCAGGGCTACACCTTC.

The rearrangement uses TRBV5-4 and TRBJ2-5; unclear D gene. Trimming cost V 0 bases and J 1 base, with 7 bases left between them. Germline V gene lookup returns CDR1 SGHNT and CDR2 YYREEE (reference sequence). The CDR3 covers 14 residues. CDR3 region: CASSLVASQETQYF. The CDR3 nucleotides read TGTGCCAGCAGCTTGGTAGCTAGCCAAGAGACCCAGTACTTC. Based on the CDR3 plus reference TRBV5-4 and TRBJ2-5, the full variable domain is ETGVTQSPTHLIKTRGQQVTLRCSSQSGHNTVSWYQQALGQGPQFIFQYYREEENGRGNFPPRFSGLQFPNYSSELNVNALELDDSALYLCASSLVASQETQYFGPGTRLLVL.

The V call is TRBV9, the J call TRBJ1-6, with D possibly being TRBD1 (5 bases). Looked up from germline, CDR1 is SGDLS and CDR2 is YYNGEE. The V end lost 0 bases, the J end lost 11 bases, and 9 bases lay between the germline ends. CDR3 length: 13 amino acids. The CDR3 DNA is TGTGCCAGCAGCGTAGCAGGGAACCCACCCCTCCACTTT. As protein: CASSVAGNPPLHF.

V and J are TRBV25-1 and TRBJ2-3; TRBD1 agrees at 9 bases. The germline V gene encodes CDR1 MGHDK and CDR2 SYGVNS. V shed 10 bases and J 5 bases; nucleotides not matched to a gene: 13. The CDR3 totals 15 residues. CDR3 protein: CATADRGGLGDTQYF. The CDR3 coding sequence is TGTGCCACCGCGGACAGGGGCGGACTAGGAGATACGCAGTATTTT.

The chain is built from TRBV27 and TRBJ2-7; D is possibly TRBD2 (5 bases). This CDR3 contains 13 residues. Trimming took 8 bases from V and 2 from J, leaving 13 bases between them. CDR1 MNHEY and CDR2 SMNVEV come from the germline V gene (reference sequence). CDR3 coding DNA: TGTGCCAGCTATGACTATCCGGCCTACGAGCAGTACTTC. Residues: CASYDYPAYEQYF.

As concerns this clone: Other nucleotide sequences in the sample specify the same CDR3. The J gene is TRBJ2-3, the V gene TRBV28; 11 bases align to TRBD2. The V gene's germline CDR1 is MDHEN and CDR2 SYDVKM. The CDR3 length is 16 residues. With 4 bases clipped from V and 2 bases from J, the junction kept 5 bases outside the gene matches. CDR3 sequence: CASSSGTSGFTDTQYF. The CDR3 DNA follows: TGTGCCAGCAGTTCAGGGACTAGCGGATTCACAGATACGCAGTATTTT.

The table lists this clone with a count of one. CDR3 sequence: CASRTGQPTYEQYF. CDR3 coding DNA: TGCGCCAGCAGGACTGGACAGCCTACCTACGAGCAGTACTTC. V and J are TRBV5-1 and TRBJ2-7; perhaps TRBD1 as D (6 bases). V lost 5 bases to trimming and J lost 2 bases, with 14 bases between them. CDR3 length: 14 residues. CDR1 and CDR2 (germline): SGHRS, YFSETQ.

The chain carries TRBV4-2 and TRBJ2-7; D unclear. The ends were cut back, 1 base at V and 0 bases at J, with 13 bases in the middle. Germline V gene sequence: CDR1 LGHNA, CDR2 YNFKEQ. The CDR3 has 16 residues. The CDR3 region has the DNA TGTGCCAGCAGCCAAGCTGTTATCCTAGGCTCCTACGAGCAGTACTTC. This translates into CASSQAVILGSYEQYF.

The genes are TRBV10-1 and TRBJ1-6; 7 bases align to TRBD1. Germline assignment: CDR1 WNHNN and CDR2 SYGVQD (reference sequence). The CDR3 sequence is 15 residues long. After removal of 9 bases from V and 7 bases from J, the junction contained 12 bases not matched to a gene. The CDR3 loop reads CARGFQGVSNSPLHF. The CDR3, as DNA: TGCGCCAGAGGCTTCCAGGGGGTTTCGAATTCACCCCTCCACTTT.

The V and J genes are TRBV9 and TRBJ2-2; D may be TRBD1 (6 bases). This CDR3 spans 15 amino acids. Trimming shortened V by 2 bases and J by 4 bases, and 12 bases separated the two germline ends. CDR1 is SGDLS and CDR2 is YYNGEE in the germline V gene. DNA for the CDR3: TGTGCCAGCAGCGTGCAGGGGCTCCCCACCGGGGAGCTGTTTTTT. Translating it yields CASSVQGLPTGELFF.

V usage is TRBV27 and J usage is TRBJ2-7; no reliable D call. V was shortened by 5 bases and J by 2 bases, with 19 bases between the two germline ends. The CDR3 is 16 amino acids. CDR1 and CDR2 from the germline V gene are MNHEY and SMNVEV (reference sequence). As DNA, the CDR3 is TGTGCCAGCAGTCGCAATCCAATAGGGTTTCCCTACGAGCAGTACTTC. It encodes CASSRNPIGFPYEQYF.

This clone was recorded once. This same CDR3 is encoded by further DNA sequences in the sample. V and J are TRBV18 and TRBJ2-5; D might be TRBD1 (5 bases). This CDR3 has 13 amino acids. Trimming removed 0 bases from V and 5 bases from J, with 7 bases in between. Germline-derived CDR1 and CDR2 are KGHSH and LQKENI. The CDR3 protein is CASSPPAGETQYF. As DNA, the CDR3 is TGTGCCAGCTCACCACCGGCAGGGGAGACCCAGTACTTC.

The chain recombines TRBV10-2 with TRBJ1-6, with TRBD1 identical over 12 bases. Germline V gives CDR1 WSHSY, CDR2 SAAADI. V shed 4 bases and J 4 bases; nucleotides not matched to a gene: 8. The CDR3 consists of 18 residues. In DNA form, the CDR3 reads TGCGCCAGCAGTGCCGGGACAGGGGGCTTCTTATATAATTCACCCCTCCACTTT. Translation gives CASSAGTGGFLYNSPLHF.

With regard to this clone: The same CDR3 also results from other DNA sequences found in this sample. The chain joins TRBV19 to TRBJ2-7; TRBD1 or TRBD2 may be the D gene (5 bases each). The CDR3 sequence is 13 residues long. From germline, CDR1 is LNHDA and CDR2 SQIVND (reference sequence). The V end was cut by 4 bases, the J end by 2 bases, with 9 bases between. The CDR3 DNA follows: TGTGCCAGTAGTACCCGGGACCCCTACGAGCAGTACTTC. Translation gives CASSTRDPYEQYF.

As regards this clone: The sample has other DNA sequences that encode this CDR3 too. This chain connects TRBV5-1 to TRBJ1-6; 8 nucleotides line up with TRBD1. Germline V lookup: CDR1 SGHRS, CDR2 YFSETQ. J lost 7 bases, V lost 3 bases, and 3 bases had no gene match. The CDR3 contains 14 residues. CDR3 bases: TGCGCCAGCAGCTCAGGGGGCAGCAATTCACCCCTCCACTTT. As protein: CASSSGGSNSPLHF.

The genes are TRBV5-4 and TRBJ2-5; 11 nucleotides match TRBD1. Trimming at V came to 3 bases and at J to 6 bases, leaving 4 bases not matched to a gene. CDR3 length: 14 residues. The germline gives CDR1 SGHNT, CDR2 YYREEE (reference sequence). In DNA, the CDR3 is TGTGCCAGCAGCTGGACAGGGGGCAGAAAGACCCAGTACTTC. It encodes CASSWTGGRKTQYF.

Of note for this clone: The sample has other DNA sequences that encode this CDR3 too. This rearrangement joins TRBV18 to TRBJ1-2, with a tentative D call TRBD1 (5 bases). The ends were cut back, 1 base at V and 4 bases at J, with 10 bases in the middle. The V gene's germline CDR1 is KGHSH and CDR2 LQKENI. The CDR3 loop spans 14 amino acids. In DNA, the CDR3 is TGTGCCAGCTCACCACAAGGACAAGGCTATGGCTACACCTTC. Protein sequence: CASSPQGQGYGYTF.

This sequence joins TRBV4-1 and TRBJ2-7; D gene unclear. This CDR3 contains 14 residues. Germline lookup yields CDR1 MGHRA and CDR2 YSYEKL. The V gene lost 6 bases and the J gene lost 4 bases, with 16 bases spanning the gap. CDR3 DNA sequence: TGCGCCAGCAGTCGTAGGCCTGTTGTATACGAGCAGTACTTC. It is translated as CASSRRPVVYEQYF.

This chain links TRBV18 with TRBJ2-7, with D possibly matching TRBD2 (6 bases). There are 16 residues in the CDR3. In germline, CDR1 is KGHSH, CDR2 LQKENI. Trimming cost V 2 bases and J 2 bases, with 16 bases left between them. The chain's CDR3 is CASSPAGWTKAYEQYF. The CDR3 nucleotides read TGTGCCAGCTCACCAGCCGGTTGGACTAAGGCCTACGAGCAGTACTTC.